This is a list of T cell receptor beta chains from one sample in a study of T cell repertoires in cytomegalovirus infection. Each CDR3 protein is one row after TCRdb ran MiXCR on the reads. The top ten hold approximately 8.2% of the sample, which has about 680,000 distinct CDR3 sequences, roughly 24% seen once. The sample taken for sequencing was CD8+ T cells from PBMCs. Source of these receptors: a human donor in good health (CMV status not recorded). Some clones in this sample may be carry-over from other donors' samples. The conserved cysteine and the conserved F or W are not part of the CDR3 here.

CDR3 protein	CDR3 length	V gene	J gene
ASSPTPGEGETQY	13	TRBV7-6	TRBJ2-5
ASSLSPDPYNEQF	13	TRBV28	TRBJ2-1
AISEGQVYNEQF	12	TRBV10-3	TRBJ2-1
ASSQTSGPDTQY	12	TRBV4-1	TRBJ2-3
SVVAGTSYEQY	11	TRBV29-1	TRBJ2-7
ASSGTGDGEKLF	12	TRBV28	TRBJ1-4
ASSPTRWGGETQY	13	TRBV28	TRBJ2-5
ASSQAGSANYGYT	13	TRBV4-3	TRBJ1-2
SAPPGQVYGYT	11	TRBV20-1	TRBJ1-2
ASSPWDRATGELF	13	TRBV5-6	TRBJ2-2
ASSTPLLNTEAF	12	TRBV19	TRBJ1-1
ASITDRIDRGFNEQF	15	TRBV7-9	TRBJ2-1
ASSPLSGVVETQY	13	TRBV28	TRBJ2-5
ATLGQVRVSSYNEQF	15	TRBV6-2/TRBV6-3	TRBJ2-1
ASSDGAEQY	9	TRBV6-4	TRBJ2-7
ASSYIGPLVGTQY	13	TRBV6-5	TRBJ2-5
ASSSGGGTAVSYEQY	15	TRBV7-9	TRBJ2-7
ASSTGPSNQPQH	12	TRBV7-9	TRBJ1-5
ASIAWGTEAF	10	TRBV27	TRBJ1-1
ASSSTRGLNEAF	12	TRBV7-9	TRBJ1-1
ASSYISRIGEQY	12	TRBV6-5	TRBJ2-7
ASSLRTGGTSTEAF	14	TRBV6-2/TRBV6-3	TRBJ1-1